A single count supports the clone carrying this T cell receptor (beta chain). Assay: immunoSEQ multiplex PCR; the TCRdb copy retains only in-frame clones and omits some. This table has 7,000 to 8,000 clones, under 90% appearing once. Trimming removed 2 bases at V and 4 bases at J, with 9 bases between. Germline values: CDR1 KGHSH, CDR2 LQKENI. The CDR3 sequence is 14 residues long. These data originate in a study of T cell clones after liver transplantation. The material sequenced was CD8+ T cells from blood, taken before liver transplant. The chain is built from TRBV18 and TRBJ1-5; TRBD1 might be the D (6 bases). The origin of this receptor is a human donor who received a liver transplant. The CDR3 DNA reads as TGTGCCAGCTCACCAGAACAGGGTAATCAGCCCCAGCATTTT. Amino acid sequence: CASSPEQGNQPQHF.